This TCR beta chain was captured in a study of monozygotic twins with inflammatory bowel disease. Reanalyzing the 5' RACE reads, TCRdb keeps one entry per CDR3 protein, without DNA. The listing records over 150,000 distinct CDR3 sequences. Germline values: CDR1 LNHDA, CDR2 SQIVND (reference sequence). The CDR3 consists of 16 residues. This TCR was recovered from a human donor with ulcerative colitis or Crohn's disease, or a healthy co-twin of an affected twin (not recorded which). This chain joins TRBV19 and TRBJ1-5; TCRdb's D call, TRBD1, is unchecked because there is no DNA. The material sequenced was blood. CDR3: CASTQGSGAGNQPQHF. The entire variable domain, with the rest obtained from reference TRBV19 and TRBJ1-5, is as follows: DGGITQSPKYLFRKEGQNVTLSCEQNLNHDAMYWYRQDPGQGLRLIYYSQIVNDFQKGDIAEGYSVSREKKESFPLTVTSAQKNPTAFYLCASTQGSGAGNQPQHFGDGTRLSIL.